A selection of T cell receptor beta chains follows, all from one sample in a study of T-cell memory formation after mild COVID-19. Using its own MiXCR run on the 5' RACE reads, TCRdb lists one record per CDR3 protein. The sample lists roughly 400,000 distinct CDR3 sequences; 24% were seen once. Sequencing was carried out using PBMCs or a T cell subset sorted from them (not recorded which). Receptors originate from an adult woman who had mild COVID-19 (a few samples of this study predate the infection). Cell type and time point are not known. Each CDR3 is given with its conserved first and last residue. A D gene is named only where the DNA matches it firmly. Only some rows state a clone size, as once, few, many or a class for expanded clones.

V gene	clone size	D gene	J gene	CDR3 DNA	CDR3 protein
TRBV2	few	NA	TRBJ2-3	TGTGCCAGCAGTGAAGAGGGCGCCGGCACAGATACGCAGTATTTT	CASSEEGAGTDTQYF
TRBV18	NA	NA	TRBJ2-1	TGTGCCAGCTCACCACCGGGCAGGGACCATGAGCAGTTCTTC	CASSPPGRDHEQFF
TRBV19	few	NA	TRBJ1-6	TGTGCCAGTAGTCCGCAGGGAAACCCCTCACCCCTCCACTTT	CASSPQGNPSPLHF
TRBV6-5	NA	NA	TRBJ2-7	TGTGCCACCGGGGAAGGTCACGAGCAGTACTTC	CATGEGHEQYF
TRBV7-8	NA	TRBD1	TRBJ1-2	TGTGCCAGCAGCTACGGGACAGGGCGGAAGGGCTACACCTTC	CASSYGTGRKGYTF
TRBV7-9	many	TRBD1	TRBJ2-1	TGTGCCAGCAGCGAGGGTAGCACACGACAGGGTGAGCAGTTCTTC	CASSEGSTRQGEQFF
TRBV20-1	few	NA	TRBJ2-5	TGCAGTGGGAGGGGGTCCCAAGAGACCCAGTACTTC	CSGRGSQETQYF
TRBV19	NA	NA	TRBJ2-1	TGTGCCAGTAGTAGAGGGGTGACCAGCTCCTACAATGAGCAGTTCTTC	CASSRGVTSSYNEQFF
TRBV5-5	NA	NA	TRBJ2-7	TGTGCCAGCAGCTTACCCACGGCTAGCGCGAATACCTACGAGCAGTACTTC	CASSLPTASANTYEQYF
TRBV7-9	NA	TRBD2	TRBJ2-1	TGTGCCAGCAGCTCACCCACTAGCGCCTACAATGAGCAGTTCTTC	CASSSPTSAYNEQFF
TRBV6-2/TRBV6-3	many	NA	TRBJ2-7	TGTGCCAGCAGTTCTTTGACTACCTTTACCTACGAGCAGTACTTC	CASSSLTTFTYEQYF
TRBV24-1	NA	NA	TRBJ2-6	TGTGCCACCAGTGATTACCGGGATGCCCTACGATCTGGGGCCAACGTCCTGACTTTC	CATSDYRDALRSGANVLTF
TRBV5-1	few	NA	TRBJ2-1	TGCGCCAGCAGCTTGGTTGACTCCAGCTCCTACAATGAGCAGTTCTTC	CASSLVDSSSYNEQFF
TRBV6-5	few	TRBD1	TRBJ2-7	TGTGCCAGCCAGACAGGGGTCGAGCAGTACTTC	CASQTGVEQYF
TRBV7-9	few	NA	TRBJ2-4	TGTGCCAGCAGCTCTTCCAAAAACATTCAGTACTTC	CASSSSKNIQYF
TRBV29-1	few	NA	TRBJ2-2	TGCAGCGCCCGGGACACAGCCACCGGGGAGCTGTTTTTT	CSARDTATGELFF
TRBV7-2	many	TRBD1	TRBJ1-1	TGTGCCAGCAGACCAGGGGGCAACACTGAAGCTTTCTTT	CASRPGGNTEAFF
TRBV4-1	NA	TRBD1	TRBJ2-7	TGCGCCAGCAGCCTCCGGGACAGGGACTACGAGCAGTACTTC	CASSLRDRDYEQYF
TRBV29-1	few	NA	TRBJ1-4	TGCAGCGTTATGACAGGAGGGAGTGAAAAACTGTTTTTT	CSVMTGGSEKLFF
TRBV19	few	NA	TRBJ2-5	TGTGCCAGTAGTACCCGGGCCCAAGAGACCCAGTACTTC	CASSTRAQETQYF
TRBV19	NA	NA	TRBJ2-2	TGTGCCAGTACAGGGGCGACTTATTTCACCGGGGAGCTGTTTTTT	CASTGATYFTGELFF
TRBV20-1	NA	TRBD2	TRBJ2-1	TGCAGTGCTAGAGGCGGCGGGAGCTCCTACAATGAGCAGTTCTTC	CSARGGGSSYNEQFF
TRBV24-1	NA	NA	TRBJ1-2	TGTGCCACCAGTGATCCTGTCAACTATGGCTACACCTTC	CATSDPVNYGYTF
TRBV7-2	NA	NA	TRBJ2-1	TGTGCCAGCAGCTTAGGGCTAGATAATGAGCAGTTCTTC	CASSLGLDNEQFF
TRBV4-2	few	TRBD2	TRBJ2-7	TGTGCCAGCAGCCTTGGACTAGGAAACGAGCAGTACTTC	CASSLGLGNEQYF
TRBV6-5	NA	NA	TRBJ1-1	TGTGCCAGCAGGTTGGGGACTGAAGCTTTCTTT	CASRLGTEAFF